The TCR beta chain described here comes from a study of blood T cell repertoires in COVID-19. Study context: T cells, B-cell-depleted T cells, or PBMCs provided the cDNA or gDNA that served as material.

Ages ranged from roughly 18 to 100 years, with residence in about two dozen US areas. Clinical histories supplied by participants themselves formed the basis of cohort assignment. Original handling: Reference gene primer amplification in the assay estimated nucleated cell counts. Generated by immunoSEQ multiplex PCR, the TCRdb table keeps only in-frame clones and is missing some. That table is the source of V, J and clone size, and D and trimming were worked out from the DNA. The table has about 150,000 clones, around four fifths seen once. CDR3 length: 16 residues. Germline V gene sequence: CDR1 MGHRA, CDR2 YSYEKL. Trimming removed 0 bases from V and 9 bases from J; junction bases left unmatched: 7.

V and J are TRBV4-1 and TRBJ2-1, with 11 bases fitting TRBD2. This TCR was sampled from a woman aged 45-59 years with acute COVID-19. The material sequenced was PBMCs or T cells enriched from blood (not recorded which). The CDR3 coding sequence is TGCGCCAGCAGCCAAGAAATAGCGGGAGGGCTTCGTGAGCAGTTCTTC. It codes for CASSQEIAGGLREQFF.